This T cell receptor beta chain comes out of a study of shared clonotypes between healthy human individuals. The ends were cut back, 4 bases at V and 0 bases at J, with 12 bases in the middle. Per germline, CDR1 MNHEY and CDR2 SVGAGI. This CDR3 spans 16 amino acids. CD8 cells regarded as naive lacked CD45RO, were positively chosen for CCR7, and omitted terminally differentiated effector memory CD45RA+ cells. The data were produced by immunoSEQ multiplex PCR, yet TCRdb's version contains in-frame clones alone and is incomplete. Among just over 2,000,000 clones listed, around 96% were seen once. The chain combines TRBV6-5 with TRBJ1-4; no firm D call. The receptor's source is a young man in good health. Sequenced sample: naive CD8+ T cells sorted from blood. Here the CDR3 reads CASSSGREATNEKLFF. The CDR3 region has the DNA TGTGCCAGCAGTTCCGGACGGGAGGCAACTAATGAAAAACTGTTTTTT.